The present entry profiles one T cell receptor (beta chain) with its context. The clone's antigen remains unknown. No base quality values were provided; no much bigger clone lies one nucleotide off. These data are taken from a study of T cell responses to AZD1222 COVID-19 vaccine (dated by TCRdb to the early 2020s). As for the study more broadly: TCR sequencing covered over 230 trial participants: some 210 given two doses of AZD1222 and some 25 given two doses of MenACWY control vaccine. Trial participants were enrolled by age into 18-55, 56-69 and 70-plus year subgroups, with around 150, 28 and 57 TCR-sequenced participants respectively.

What the study reported, not specific to this receptor: The 56-69-year group was small, and its depth increase did not reach significance, likely because of low power. Conclusions about previously exposed vaccinees are limited because only a handful of AZD1222 recipients were SARS-CoV-2 seropositive at baseline. CD4 TCRs associated with the vaccine covered the entire spike protein, and the dominant responses were in regions 160-218 and 743-854. After two AZD1222 doses, both the breadth and the depth of spike-specific TCRs were significantly higher than at day 0 and than in MenACWY recipients. Because no samples from the day 14 peak response were available, repertoires could be characterized only after the peak T cell response. Reportedly, almost half of the unique spike-specific TCRs recognized epitopes lying outside the regions that are mutated in the B.1.351 and B.1.1.7 variants. Most participants were white British and females outnumbered males, and the authors suggested that clonal diversity may have been underestimated.

Reading the label with the study, this specimen's time point is: about 28 days (+/-7) after the second vaccine dose. AZD1222 recipients whose second dose came at about 4 weeks and those whose second dose came at about 12 weeks were combined into one group, since spike-specific TCR depth and breadth did not differ between the two schedules. Vaccinee samples were obtained from the UK trials COV001 and COV002, which included a single-blind randomized controlled phase 2/3 trial of AZD1222 (ChAdOx1 nCoV-19) in healthy adults. Trial participant PBMC samples were collected at day 0 and day 28 after the second dose for TCRbeta chain sequencing. The CDR3 regions of human TCRbeta chains were subjected to immunosequencing. As for how the authors treated the data: Repertoire TCRs were checked for matches against a reference library of SARS-CoV-2-specific TCRs that had been generated using the MIRA antigen-specificity platform. Breadth meant the fraction of unique TCRs that were SARS-CoV-2-associated, whereas depth meant the fraction of total T cells that were SARS-CoV-2-associated. Using the MIRA data, each spike-specific TCR was assigned both to the spike region to which the TCR was reactive and to a CD4 or CD8 class. Log10-transformed breadth and depth values were compared by one-way ANOVA with Sidak's multiple comparisons tests. TCRdb's version of the immuneACCESS table is confined to in-frame rearrangements and falls short of the full clone set. An unresolved V gene accounts for under half of the shortfall where checked; the remainder is of unknown origin. The DNA gave D and trimming, while V, J and clone size come from that table. The sample table holds fewer than 65,000 clones, of which about 89% were seen once. The ten largest clones capture roughly 15% of the sample.

V and J lose 0 bases and 0 bases, and a span of 11 bases separates them. Based on the germline V gene, the CDR1 and CDR2 sequences are LGHNA and YNFKEQ. The CDR3 holds 16 amino acids from the cysteine to the phenylalanine. Here the CDR3 DNA is all that survives: 48 bases in frame from base 1. This TCR was recovered from an adult who received the AZD1222 COVID-19 vaccine. Here the chain combines TRBV4-2 and TRBJ1-1; TRBD1 might be the D gene, on 5 matching bases. The source was peripheral blood, collected 28 days after the second AZD1222 dose. The nucleotide sequence reads as follows: TGTGCCAGCAGCCAAGAAGGTGCAGGGATGAACACTGAAGCTTTCTTT. Its translation is CASSQEGAGMNTEAFF.